This TCR beta chain emerged from a study of blood T cell repertoires in COVID-19. This clone turned up a few times. Measured with immunoSEQ multiplex PCR; TCRdb has only the in-frame clones, and not every one. The sample includes 250,000 to 300,000 clones, 75% to 90% seen only once; the top ten take roughly 4.6%. Losses at the gene ends were 2 bases for V and 0 bases for J; bases not matched to a gene: 2. Germline V gene data show CDR1 as KGHDR and CDR2 as SFDVKD. The CDR3 sequence is 15 residues long. The receptor was derived from a man between 60 and 75 years old who had recovered from COVID-19. This chain joins TRBV24-1 and TRBJ2-7, with 8 nucleotides matching TRBD2. The specimen was peripheral blood. The chain's CDR3 is CATSDSTSGSYEQYF. CDR3 DNA sequence: TGTGCCACCAGTGATTCTACTAGCGGCTCCTACGAGCAGTACTTC.